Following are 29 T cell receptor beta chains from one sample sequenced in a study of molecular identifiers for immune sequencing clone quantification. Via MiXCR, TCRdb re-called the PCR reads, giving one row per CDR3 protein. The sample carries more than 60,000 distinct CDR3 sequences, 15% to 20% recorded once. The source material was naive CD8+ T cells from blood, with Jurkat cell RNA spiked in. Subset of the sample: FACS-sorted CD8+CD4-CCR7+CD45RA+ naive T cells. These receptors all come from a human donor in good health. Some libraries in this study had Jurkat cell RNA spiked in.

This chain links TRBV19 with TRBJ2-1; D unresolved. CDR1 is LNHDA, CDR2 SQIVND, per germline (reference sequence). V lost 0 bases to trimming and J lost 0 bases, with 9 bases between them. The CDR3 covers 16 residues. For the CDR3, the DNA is TGTGCCAGTAGTATAGACGGGCCCCTCTCCTACAATGAGCAGTTCTTC. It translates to CASSIDGPLSYNEQFF.

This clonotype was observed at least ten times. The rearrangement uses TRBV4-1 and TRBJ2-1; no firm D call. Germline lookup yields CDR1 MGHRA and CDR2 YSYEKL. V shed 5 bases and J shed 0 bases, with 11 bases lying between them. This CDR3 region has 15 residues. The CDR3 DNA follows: TGCGCCAGCAGCTCGCACTTGAGCTCCTACAATGAGCAGTTCTTC. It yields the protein CASSSHLSSYNEQFF.

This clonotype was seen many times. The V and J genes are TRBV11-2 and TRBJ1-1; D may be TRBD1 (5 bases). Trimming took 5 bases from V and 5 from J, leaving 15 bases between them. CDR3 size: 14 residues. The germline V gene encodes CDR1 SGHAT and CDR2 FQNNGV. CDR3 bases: TGTGCCAGCAGCCACCGGGGGGGGTGGACTGAAGCTTTCTTT. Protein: CASSHRGGWTEAFF.

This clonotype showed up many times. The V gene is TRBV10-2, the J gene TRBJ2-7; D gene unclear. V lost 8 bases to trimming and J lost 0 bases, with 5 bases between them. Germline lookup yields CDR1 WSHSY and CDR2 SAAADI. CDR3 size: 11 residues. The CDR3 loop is CASGSSYEQYF. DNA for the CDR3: TGCGCCAGCGGAAGCTCCTACGAGCAGTACTTC.

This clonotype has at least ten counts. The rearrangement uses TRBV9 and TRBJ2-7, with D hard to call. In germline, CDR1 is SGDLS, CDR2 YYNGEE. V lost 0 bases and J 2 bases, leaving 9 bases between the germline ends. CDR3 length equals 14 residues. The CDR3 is CASSVGSGPYEQYF. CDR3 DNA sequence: TGTGCCAGCAGCGTAGGATCAGGCCCCTACGAGCAGTACTTC. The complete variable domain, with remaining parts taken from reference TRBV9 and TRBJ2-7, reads DSGVTQTPKHLITATGQRVTLRCSPRSGDLSVYWYQQSLDQGLQFLIQYYNGEERAKGNILERFSAQQFPDLHSELNLSSLELGDSALYFCASSVGSGPYEQYFGPGTRLTVT.

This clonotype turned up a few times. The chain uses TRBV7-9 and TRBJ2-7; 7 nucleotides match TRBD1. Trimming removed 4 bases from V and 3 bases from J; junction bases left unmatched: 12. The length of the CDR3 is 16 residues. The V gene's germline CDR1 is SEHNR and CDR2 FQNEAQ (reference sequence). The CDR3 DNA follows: TGTGCCAGCAGCTCAGGTTCCGGGACAGAAAACTACGAGCAGTACTTC. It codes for CASSSGSGTENYEQYF.

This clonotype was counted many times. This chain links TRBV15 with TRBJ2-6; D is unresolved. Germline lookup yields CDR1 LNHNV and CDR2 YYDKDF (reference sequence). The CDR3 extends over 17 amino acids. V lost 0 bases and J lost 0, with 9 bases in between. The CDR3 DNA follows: TGTGCCACCAGCAGAGACCTCTTGCGCTCTGGGGCCAACGTCCTGACTTTC. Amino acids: CATSRDLLRSGANVLTF.

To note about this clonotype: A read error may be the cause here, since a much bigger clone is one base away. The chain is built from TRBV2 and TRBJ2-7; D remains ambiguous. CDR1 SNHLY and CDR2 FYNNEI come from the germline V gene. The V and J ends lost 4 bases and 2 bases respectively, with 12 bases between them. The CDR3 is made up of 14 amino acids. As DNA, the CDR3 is TGTGCCAGCAGTGTGGCGGACCTAACCTACGAGCAGTACTTC. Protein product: CASSVADLTYEQYF.

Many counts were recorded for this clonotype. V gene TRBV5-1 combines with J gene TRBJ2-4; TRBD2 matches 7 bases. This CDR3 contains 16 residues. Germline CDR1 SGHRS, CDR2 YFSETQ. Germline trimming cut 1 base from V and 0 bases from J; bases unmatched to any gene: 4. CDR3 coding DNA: TGCGCCAGCAGCTTGACAGCGGGGATAGCCAAAAACATTCAGTACTTC. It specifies CASSLTAGIAKNIQYF.

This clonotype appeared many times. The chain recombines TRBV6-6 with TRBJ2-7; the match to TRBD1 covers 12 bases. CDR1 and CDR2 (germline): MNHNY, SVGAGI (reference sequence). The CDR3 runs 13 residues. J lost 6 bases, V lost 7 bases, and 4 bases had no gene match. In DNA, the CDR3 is TGTGCCAGCACAGGGACAGGGGGCCGCGAGCAGTACTTC. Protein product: CASTGTGGREQYF.

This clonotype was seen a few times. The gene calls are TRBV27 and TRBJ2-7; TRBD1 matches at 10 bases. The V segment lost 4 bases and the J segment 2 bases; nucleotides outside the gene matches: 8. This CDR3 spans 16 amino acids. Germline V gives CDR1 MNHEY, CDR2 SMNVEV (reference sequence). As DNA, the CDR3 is TGTGCCAGCAGTTGGGACAGGGGTGGGTCCACCTACGAGCAGTACTTC. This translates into CASSWDRGGSTYEQYF.

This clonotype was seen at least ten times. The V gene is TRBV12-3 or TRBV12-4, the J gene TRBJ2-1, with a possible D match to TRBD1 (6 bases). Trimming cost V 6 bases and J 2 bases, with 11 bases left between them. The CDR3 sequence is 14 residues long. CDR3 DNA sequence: TGTGCCAGCAGCCTGGGGACAACCTACAATGAGCAGTTCTTC. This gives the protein CASSLGTTYNEQFF.

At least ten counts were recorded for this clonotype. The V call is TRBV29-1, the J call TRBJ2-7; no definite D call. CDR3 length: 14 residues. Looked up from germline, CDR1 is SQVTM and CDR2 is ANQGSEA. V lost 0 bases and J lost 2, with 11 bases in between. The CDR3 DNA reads TGCAGCGTTGAAGATGGTAACCGAGCCTACGAGCAGTACTTC. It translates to CSVEDGNRAYEQYF.

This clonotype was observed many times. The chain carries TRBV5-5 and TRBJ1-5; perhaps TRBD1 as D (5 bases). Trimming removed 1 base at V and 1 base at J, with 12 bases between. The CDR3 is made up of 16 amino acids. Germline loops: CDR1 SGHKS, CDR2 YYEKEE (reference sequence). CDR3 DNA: TGTGCCAGCAGCTTGCCGGGGCAGGGCAGCAATCAGCCCCAGCATTTT. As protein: CASSLPGQGSNQPQHF.

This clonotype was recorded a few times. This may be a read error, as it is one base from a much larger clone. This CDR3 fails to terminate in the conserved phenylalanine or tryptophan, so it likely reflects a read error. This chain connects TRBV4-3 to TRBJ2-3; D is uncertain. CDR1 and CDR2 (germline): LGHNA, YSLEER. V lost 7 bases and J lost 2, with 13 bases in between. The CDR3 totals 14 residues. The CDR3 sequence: CASKASLYTDTQYL. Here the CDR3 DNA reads TGCGCCAGCAAGGCCTCGTTATACACAGATACGCAGTATCTT.

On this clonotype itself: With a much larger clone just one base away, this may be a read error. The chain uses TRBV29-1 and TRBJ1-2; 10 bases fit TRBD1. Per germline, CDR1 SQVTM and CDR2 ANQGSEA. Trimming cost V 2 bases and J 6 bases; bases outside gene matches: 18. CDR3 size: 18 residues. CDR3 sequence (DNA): TGCAGCGTTGAAAGTGGAAACTCCGGGACAGGGGTATTAGATGGCTACACCTTC. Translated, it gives CSVESGNSGTGVLDGYTF. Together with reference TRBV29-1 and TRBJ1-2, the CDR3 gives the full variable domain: SAVISQKPSRDICQRGTSLTIQCQVDSQVTMMFWYRQQPGQSLTLIATANQGSEATYESGFVIDKFPISRPNLTFSTLTVSNMSPEDSSIYLCSVESGNSGTGVLDGYTFGSGTRLTVV.

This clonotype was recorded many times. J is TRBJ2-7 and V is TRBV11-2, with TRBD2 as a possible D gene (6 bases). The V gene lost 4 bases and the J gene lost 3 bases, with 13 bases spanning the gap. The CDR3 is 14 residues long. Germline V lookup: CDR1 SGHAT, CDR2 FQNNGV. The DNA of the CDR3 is TGTGCCAGCAGCTCCGGCTCGGAGGGCTACGAGCAGTACTTC. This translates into CASSSGSEGYEQYF.

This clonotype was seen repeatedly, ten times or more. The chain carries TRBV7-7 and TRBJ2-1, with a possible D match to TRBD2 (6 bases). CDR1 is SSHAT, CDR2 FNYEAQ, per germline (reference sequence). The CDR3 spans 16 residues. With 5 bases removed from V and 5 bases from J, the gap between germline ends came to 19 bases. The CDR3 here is CASSARPGELNNEQFF. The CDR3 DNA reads TGTGCCAGCAGCGCGCGGCCGGGGGAACTAAACAATGAGCAGTTCTTC.

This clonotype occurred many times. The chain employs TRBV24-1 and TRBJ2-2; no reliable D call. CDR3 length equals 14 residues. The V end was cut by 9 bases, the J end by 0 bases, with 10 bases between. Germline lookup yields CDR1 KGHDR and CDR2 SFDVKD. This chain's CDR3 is CATREPANTGELFF. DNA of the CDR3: TGTGCCACCCGAGAACCCGCGAACACCGGGGAGCTGTTTTTT.

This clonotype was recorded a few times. In DNA form, the CDR3 reads TGTGCCAGCAGTTTTAACGTGAATGAGCAGTTCTTC. Amino acids: CASSFNVNEQFF. V is TRBV12-3 or TRBV12-4 and J is TRBJ2-1; D not certain. V lost 3 bases to trimming and J lost 7 bases, with 7 bases between them. The CDR3 length is 12 residues.

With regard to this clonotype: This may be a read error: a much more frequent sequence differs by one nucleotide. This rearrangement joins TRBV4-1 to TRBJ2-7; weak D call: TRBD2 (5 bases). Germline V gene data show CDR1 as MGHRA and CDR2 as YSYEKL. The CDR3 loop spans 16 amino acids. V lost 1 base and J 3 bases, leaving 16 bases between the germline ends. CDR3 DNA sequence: TGCGCCAGCAGCCAAGGACCGGGAAAGGGTAGCTACGAGCAGTACTTC. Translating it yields CASSQGPGKGSYEQYF.

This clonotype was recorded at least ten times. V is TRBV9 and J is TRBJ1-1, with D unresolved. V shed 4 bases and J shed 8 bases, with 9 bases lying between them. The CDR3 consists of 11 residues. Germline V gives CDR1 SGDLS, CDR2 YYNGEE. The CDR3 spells CASSPAREAFF. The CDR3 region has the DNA TGTGCCAGCAGCCCAGCCAGAGAAGCTTTCTTT.

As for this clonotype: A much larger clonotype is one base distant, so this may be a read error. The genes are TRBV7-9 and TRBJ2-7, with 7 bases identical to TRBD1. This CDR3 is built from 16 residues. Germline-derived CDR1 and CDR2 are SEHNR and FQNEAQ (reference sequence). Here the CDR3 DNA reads TGTGCCAGCAGCTTGGGTAGATGGGACAGCTCCCACGAGCAGTACTTC. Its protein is CASSLGRWDSSHEQYF.

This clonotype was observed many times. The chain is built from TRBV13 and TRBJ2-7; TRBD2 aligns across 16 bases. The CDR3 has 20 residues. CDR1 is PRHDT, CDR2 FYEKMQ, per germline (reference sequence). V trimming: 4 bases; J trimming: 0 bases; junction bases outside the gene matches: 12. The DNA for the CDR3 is TGTGCCAGCAGCTCCGGGGGACTAGCGGGAGGGGTCCTTCGCTCCTACGAGCAGTACTTC. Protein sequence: CASSSGGLAGGVLRSYEQYF.

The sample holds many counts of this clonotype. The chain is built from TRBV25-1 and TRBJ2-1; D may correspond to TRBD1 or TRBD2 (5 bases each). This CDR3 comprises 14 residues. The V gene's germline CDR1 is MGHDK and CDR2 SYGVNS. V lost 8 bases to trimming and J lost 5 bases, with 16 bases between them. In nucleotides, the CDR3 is TGTGCCAGCCGTTCCGGGACGGCTAACAATGAGCAGTTCTTC. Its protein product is CASRSGTANNEQFF.

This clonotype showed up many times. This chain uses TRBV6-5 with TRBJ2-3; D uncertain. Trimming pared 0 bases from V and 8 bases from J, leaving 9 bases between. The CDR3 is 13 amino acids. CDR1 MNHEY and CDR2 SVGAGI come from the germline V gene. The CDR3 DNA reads TGTGCCAGCAGTTACTCCGCAGGCTCTACGCAGTATTTT. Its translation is CASSYSAGSTQYF.

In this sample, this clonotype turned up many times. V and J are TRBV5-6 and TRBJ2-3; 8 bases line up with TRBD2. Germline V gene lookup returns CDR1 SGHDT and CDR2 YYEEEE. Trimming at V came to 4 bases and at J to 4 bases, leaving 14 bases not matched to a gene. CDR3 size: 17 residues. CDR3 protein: CASSPGMGLGAADTQYF. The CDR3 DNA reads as TGTGCCAGCAGCCCTGGAATGGGACTAGGAGCGGCAGATACGCAGTATTTT.

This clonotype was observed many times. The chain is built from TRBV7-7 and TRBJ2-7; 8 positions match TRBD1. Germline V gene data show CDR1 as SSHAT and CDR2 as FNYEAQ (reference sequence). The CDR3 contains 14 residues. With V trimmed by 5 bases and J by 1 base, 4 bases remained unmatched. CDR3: CASSPGQASYEQYF. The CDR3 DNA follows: TGTGCCAGCAGCCCGGGACAGGCTTCCTACGAGCAGTACTTC.

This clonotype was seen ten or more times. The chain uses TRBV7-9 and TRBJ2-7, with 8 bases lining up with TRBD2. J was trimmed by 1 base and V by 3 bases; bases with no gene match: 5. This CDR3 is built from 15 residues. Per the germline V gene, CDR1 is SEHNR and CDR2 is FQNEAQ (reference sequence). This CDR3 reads CASSLAGGGSYEQYF. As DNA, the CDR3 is TGTGCCAGCAGCTTGGCCGGCGGGGGGTCCTACGAGCAGTACTTC.